The rows below give T cell receptor beta chains drawn from one sample of a study of blood T cell repertoires in COVID-19. Clones were read by immunoSEQ multiplex PCR, and TCRdb kept only the in-frame ones, dropping some. The sample holds roughly 570,000 clones, approximately 91% seen once. Source material: peripheral blood. These receptors originate from a woman between 45 and 65 years old with COVID-19, enrolled during active disease. Each CDR3 is given with its conserved first and last residue. A D gene is named only where the DNA matches it firmly. Clone size appears in some rows only: once, few, many, or a class for an expanded clone.

clone_size: -; d_call: TRBD1; v_call: TRBV5-6; j_call: TRBJ2-5; cdr3_nt: TGTGCCAGCAGCCCGGGCCGGACAGGGTCGGAGACCCAGTACTTC; cdr3_aa: CASSPGRTGSETQYF
clone_size: -; d_call: TRBD2; v_call: TRBV6-4; j_call: TRBJ2-1; cdr3_nt: TGTGCCAGCAGTGGACTAGCGGGGGGCAATGAGCAGTTCTTC; cdr3_aa: CASSGLAGGNEQFF
clone_size: -; d_call: -; v_call: TRBV19; j_call: TRBJ2-1; cdr3_nt: TGTGCCAGTAGTTCCACCCCTACAGGGAACAATGAGCAGTTCTTC; cdr3_aa: CASSSTPTGNNEQFF
clone_size: -; d_call: TRBD1; v_call: TRBV29-1; j_call: TRBJ1-1; cdr3_nt: TGCAGCGTCAGACAGGGGAGGACTGAAGCTTTCTTT; cdr3_aa: CSVRQGRTEAFF
clone_size: -; d_call: TRBD1; v_call: TRBV5-1; j_call: TRBJ1-4; cdr3_nt: TGCGCCAGCAGCCTTGGGACAGCGGCTCCTTTTAATGAAAAACTGTTTTTT; cdr3_aa: CASSLGTAAPFNEKLFF
clone_size: once; d_call: TRBD1; v_call: TRBV30; j_call: TRBJ1-5; cdr3_nt: TGTGCCTGGGGAGCAGGGGGCAAGCAGCCCCAGCATTTT; cdr3_aa: CAWGAGGKQPQHF
clone_size: -; d_call: -; v_call: TRBV28; j_call: TRBJ2-6; cdr3_nt: TGTGCTACAGGGTCTGGGGCCAACGTCCTGACTTTC; cdr3_aa: CATGSGANVLTF
clone_size: -; d_call: TRBD2; v_call: TRBV6-4; j_call: TRBJ2-7; cdr3_nt: TGTGCCAGCCGCGGGACTAGCGTGCCCTACGAGCAGTACTTC; cdr3_aa: CASRGTSVPYEQYF
clone_size: -; d_call: -; v_call: TRBV7-6; j_call: TRBJ2-7; cdr3_nt: TGTGCCAGCAGCTTAGGGACTGACACCTTCCTAACCTACGAGCAGTACTTC; cdr3_aa: CASSLGTDTFLTYEQYF
clone_size: few; d_call: -; v_call: TRBV5-4; j_call: TRBJ1-2; cdr3_nt: TGTGCCAGCAGCTCAGCAGGGCTTAACTATGGCTACACCTTC; cdr3_aa: CASSSAGLNYGYTF
clone_size: -; d_call: TRBD1; v_call: TRBV19; j_call: TRBJ2-1; cdr3_nt: TGTGCCAGTAGTGTATGGGACAGGGGCGATAATGAGCAGTTCTTC; cdr3_aa: CASSVWDRGDNEQFF
clone_size: once; d_call: TRBD2; v_call: TRBV3-1/TRBV3-2; j_call: TRBJ2-1; cdr3_nt: TGTGCCAGCAGCCAAGCCGCTAGCGGGGCTTACAATGAGCAGTTCTTC; cdr3_aa: CASSQAASGAYNEQFF
clone_size: -; d_call: TRBD2; v_call: TRBV10-2; j_call: TRBJ2-7; cdr3_nt: TGCGCCAGCAGTGAGCCTATGGGACTAGCGAATGAGCAGTACTTC; cdr3_aa: CASSEPMGLANEQYF